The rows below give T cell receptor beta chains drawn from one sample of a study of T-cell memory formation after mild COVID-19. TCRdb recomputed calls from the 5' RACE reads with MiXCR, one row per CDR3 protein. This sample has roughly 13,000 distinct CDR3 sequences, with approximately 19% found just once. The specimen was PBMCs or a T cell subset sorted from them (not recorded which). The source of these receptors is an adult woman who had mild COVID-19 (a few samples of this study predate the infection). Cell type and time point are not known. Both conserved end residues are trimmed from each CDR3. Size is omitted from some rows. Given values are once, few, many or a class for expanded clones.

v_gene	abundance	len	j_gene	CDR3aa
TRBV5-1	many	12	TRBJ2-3	ASSLAGGPDTQY
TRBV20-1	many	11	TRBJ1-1	SARDRGYTEAF
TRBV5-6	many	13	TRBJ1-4	ASSQTAATNEKLF
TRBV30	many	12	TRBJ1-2	AWSVRYIEYGYT
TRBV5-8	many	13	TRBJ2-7	ASSPPERGHYEQY
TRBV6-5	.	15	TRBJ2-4	ASRRGPQLLAKNIQY
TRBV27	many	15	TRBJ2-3	ASSPRDGAGFTDTQY
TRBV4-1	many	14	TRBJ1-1	ASSPGTGGSGTEAF
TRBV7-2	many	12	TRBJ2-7	ASSLVAASYEQY
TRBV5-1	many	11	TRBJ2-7	ASSFSTSYEQY
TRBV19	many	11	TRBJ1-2	ARRHEGSYGYT
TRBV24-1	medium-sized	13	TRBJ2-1	ATSEPGTGYNEQF
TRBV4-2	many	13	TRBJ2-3	ASSQDPIGGDTQY
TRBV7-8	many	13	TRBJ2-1	ASSLETSGGDEQF
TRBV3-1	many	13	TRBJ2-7	ASSLGLAGGYEQY
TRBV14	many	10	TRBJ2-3	ASSQVLDTQY
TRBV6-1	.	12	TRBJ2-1	ASRRLAWGNEQF
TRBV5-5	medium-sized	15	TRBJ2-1	ASSLAGGGPRDNEQF
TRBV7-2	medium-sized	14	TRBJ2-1	ASSSSPGQGLNEQF
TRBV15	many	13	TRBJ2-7	ATSRDRTGVYEQY
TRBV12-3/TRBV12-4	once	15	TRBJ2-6	ASRKLLTGAGANVLT
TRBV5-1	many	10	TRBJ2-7	ASILIAYEQY
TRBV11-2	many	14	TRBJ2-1	ASSFIDFPGYNEQF
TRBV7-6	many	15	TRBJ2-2	ASSLGQRGPVNGELF
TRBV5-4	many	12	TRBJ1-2	ASSFGTPDYGYT
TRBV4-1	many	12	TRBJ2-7	ASSQARQNYEQY
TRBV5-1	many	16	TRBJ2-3	ASSSTGLAAHSPDTQY
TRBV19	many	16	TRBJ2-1	ASSIASRTGGTYNEQF
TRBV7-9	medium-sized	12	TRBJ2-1	ASTHYGGPNEQF
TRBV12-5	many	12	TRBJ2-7	ASGSGASGYEQY
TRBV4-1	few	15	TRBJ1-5	ASSQLQGNNGDQPQH
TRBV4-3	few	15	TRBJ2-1	ASSQERLVASYNEQF
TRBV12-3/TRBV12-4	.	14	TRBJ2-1	ASSTKGSGGGDEQF
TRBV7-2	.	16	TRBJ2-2	ASSLGYITEPNTGELF
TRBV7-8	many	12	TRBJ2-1	ASSLGVSPNEQF
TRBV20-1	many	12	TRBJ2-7	SARMADKTYEQY
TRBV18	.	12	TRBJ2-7	ASSPQGVPGEQY
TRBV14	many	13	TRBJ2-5	ASSSSWAGQETQY
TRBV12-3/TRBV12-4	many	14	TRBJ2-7	ASSLGTGLLFNEQY
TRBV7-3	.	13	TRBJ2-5	ASSPSGGNEETQY
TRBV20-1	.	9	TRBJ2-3	SAGGSDTQY